This TCR beta chain was captured in a study of T cells in Graves' hyperthyroidism and ophthalmopathy. Study results and limitations: Using 13 V-J features, a model discriminated ophthalmopathy from stable hyperthyroidism.

The TCR beta CDR3 regions underwent amplification using RNA transcripts as the source. The HTBI set primed first-round TCR CDR3 RT-PCR. One entry per CDR3 protein, called by TCRdb with MiXCR from the multiplex PCR reads. The data show 500,000 to 650,000 distinct CDR3 sequences, 40% to 50% seen once. Uncontrolled infection, other autoimmune disease, pregnancy and lactation each barred patients from inclusion. Comment on this clonotype: The antigen is unknown.

The sample consisted of peripheral blood or thyroid tissue (not recorded which). The TCR was taken from an adult woman with Graves' disease, either hyperthyroidism or ophthalmopathy (not recorded which).

The CDR3 nucleotides are TGTGCCAGCAGGGGAGGGGGGGCTGAAGCTTTCTTT. As protein: CASRGGGAEAFF. The gene calls are TRBV7-2 and TRBJ1-1, with D tentatively TRBD1 (6 bases). This CDR3 spans 12 amino acids. CDR1 is SGHTA, CDR2 FQGNSA, per germline. With 6 bases removed from V and 6 bases from J, the gap between germline ends came to 11 bases.